This T cell receptor beta chain was retrieved from a study of cytomegalovirus exposure and HLA in healthy donors (dated by TCRdb to 2015 to 2018). For the wider study: In an earlier analysis of under 600 of the donors, approximately 260 Gb of sequence data and 100 million or so unique TCR beta sequences from roughly 200 million T cells were reported. HLA typing included class I and class II loci at four-digit resolution. In the later analysis, no new phenotypic data were used to find candidate immune exposures; instead, reliance was placed on TCR beta sequences and their occurrence across donors. In a later genetic analysis, genome-wide SNP genotypes for 398 of the 666 donors were used, and that subset was treated as a discovery cohort. An early release that covered about 600 HLA-typed donors contained approximately 320 gigabases of sequencing data and 85 million to 100 million unique TCR sequences. A later analysis re-analyzed previously published TCR beta repertoires from several hundred donors and added high-resolution HLA genotyping to study TCR occurrence patterns. The study aimed to test whether signatures of past pathogen exposure could be identified by cataloging public T cell receptors. Several DR-DQ haplotypes were handled as single units for association and clustering because linkage in the cohort was strong. Using immunosequencing, the study profiled T cell repertoires from roughly 650 subjects and related those repertoires to cytomegalovirus serostatus. The number of donors typed differed by locus, with about 629-630 for A, B, C, DRB1 and DQB1, around 520 for DQA1, 600 to 610 for DPA1, and over 400 for DPB1. The study combined high-throughput TCR immunosequencing, statistical association of individual TCRs with disease status, and machine learning to predict cytomegalovirus infection status. Among the roughly 400 genotyped donors, approximately 81% belonged to the genetic ancestry cluster associated with self-reported Caucasian donors. An earlier analysis of approximately 580 of the donors used high-throughput TCR beta sequencing to judge whether each TCR beta V gene segment behaved as functional or pseudogenic. In addition to the first cohort of approximately 670 subjects, a separate validation cohort of approximately 120 different subjects was used. On average, 235,054 unique TCR beta nucleotide sequences were sequenced per donor among about 400 genotyped donors of the cohort, with roughly 19% of those sequences being non-productive. Alongside the repertoire data, information on donor age, sex, ethnicity and CMV serostatus was compiled. Every repertoire in the discovery cohort had been generated on one and the same sequencing platform.

The germline V gene (reference sequence) specifies SEHNR as CDR1 and FQNEAQ as CDR2. V is cut by 5 bases and J by 9 bases, and the space between the germline ends is 8 bases. Including the terminal cysteine and phenylalanine, the CDR3 comprises 12 residues. Solely the CDR3 DNA is kept, with 36 bases framed from the first base. The protocol used for the library was the immunoSEQ multiplex PCR assay. For the multiplex PCR, a mixture combining 60 forward primers for TCR Vbeta segments and 13 reverse primers for TCR Jbeta segments was used. The CDR3 region of rearranged TCR beta genes was amplified from genomic DNA with a multiplex PCR assay. On the Illumina HiSeq System, the amplified TCR beta libraries were sequenced as 87-base-pair reads. Regarding the original processing steps: Across the 700 or so repertoires, a later analysis counted tens of millions of unique TCR beta chains, roughly 11 million of which were shared by at least two donors. Raw reads were error-corrected and collapsed into unique sequences by a nearest-neighbor algorithm in which closely related sequences were merged to remove PCR and sequencing errors. Alignment of CDR3 sequences to IMGT reference sequences was used to assign V, D and J gene segments. For a sequence to be retained, at least a six-nucleotide match to both a V gene segment and a J gene segment was required. A rearrangement counted as productive if the CDR3 had no stop codons and remained in frame with V and J, and every other rearrangement counted as non-productive. Following IMGT convention, CDR3 was defined as the stretch from the second conserved V-encoded cysteine up to the conserved J-encoded phenylalanine. The earlier analysis of some 580 of the donors excluded any sequence lacking an unambiguous match to a single V gene segment. In an earlier analysis of roughly 600 of the donors, a V segment was called functional when productive rearrangements were above 56.7%, and segregating when the standard deviation between donors exceeded 5%. To diagnose cytomegalovirus status from the catalog of TCR beta chain sequences, a statistical classification framework was built. V and J gene assignment, in a later analysis, came from comparing TCR nucleotide sequences with IMGT/GENE-DB human TR gene sequences. The TCRdist pipeline was used in a later analysis to assign CDR3 sequences and most-parsimonious VDJ recombination scenarios. In a later analysis, each TCR beta chain was defined by its CDR3 amino acid sequence together with its V-gene family, and reads without a unique V-gene family were excluded. As a way to deal with suspected cross-contamination and a sequencing artifact, a later analysis dropped approximately 570 nucleotide sequences that were highly shared and had low generation probability. In a later analysis, a clonal expansion index for each public chain was calculated from normalized within-repertoire ranks of inferred template counts. In a later analysis, generation probabilities were computed using a VDJ recombination model fitted to out-of-frame rearrangements, and the results were checked against IGoR. Hypergeometric tests were used in a later analysis to score TCR-TCR, TCR-HLA and TCR-CMV co-occurrence, with a repertoire-size bias correction applied to the TCR pairs. To estimate false discovery rates, a later analysis permuted the HLA or CMV assignments 20 times. In a later analysis, co-occurring TCRs were grouped using DBSCAN, and TCRdist sequence similarity was added for clustering within HLA-allele-positive subsets. Co-occurrence clustering excluded repertoires with fewer than 30,000 or more than 120,000 public chains, plus five with anomalous nucleotide sharing. TCRdb re-hosts the immuneACCESS table, in-frame sequences only. Its copies lack some clones; in the studies checked, an unresolved V gene accounts for under half of them, and the cause for the rest is not known. The D gene and trimming were derived from the DNA, and the V and J assignments and clone size from that table. The sample table lists approximately 270,000 clones, 80% of them with a count of one. 0.3% of the sample is in the top ten clones.

The cohort was made up of 500 to 800 healthy bone marrow donors. At the time of sampling, all cohort members were nominally healthy, though unrecorded immune exposures were likely present. The donor tested CMV seronegative and was one of the 352 seronegative cohort members. Every donor gave a peripheral blood sample, and the peripheral blood mononuclear cells from that sample were used for TCR beta sequencing. The Qiagen DNeasy Blood Extraction Kit was used to extract genomic DNA from the blood cell samples. Broad study findings and their caveats: This cohort had only TCR beta chains sequenced, and the lack of alpha or paired-chain data limited which features could be detected. Specific HLA alleles were associated with roughly 17,000 TCR beta sequences at a false discovery rate of 0.05 in a later analysis. Across donors, most TCR sequences were observed very rarely, whereas some public TCRs were present in many individuals. V-gene and J-gene trimming of TCR beta chains was associated with a missense DCLRE1C variant in a later genetic analysis, and the association was replicated in an independent cohort. For the cohort, immune exposure information was limited to CMV serostatus. Several of the top co-occurrence clusters appeared to be linked to parvovirus B19, influenza, CMV and Epstein-Barr virus, according to a later analysis. According to the authors, the approach could potentially be generalized to other disease states and immunological phenotypes. In a later analysis, the rate of TCR association differed among HLA loci, with DRB1 alleles having the most associated TCRs and HLA-C alleles having the fewest. Assigning TCR associations to individual alleles was difficult when HLA alleles, especially DR and DQ, strongly co-occurred. Because the 87-base-pair reads could not distinguish some IMGT-functional V segments, including TRBV6-2 and TRBV6-3, those segments were excluded. Three of the identified cytomegalovirus-associated TCR beta chains were confirmed in vitro to be specific for cytomegalovirus antigens. A further reported finding was that TCR beta sequences accurately predicted the HLA-A and HLA-B alleles for most subjects in the first cohort. Presence/absence analyses assumed roughly uniform sequencing depth across donors, an assumption that may not hold. In an earlier analysis of 587 of the donors, most TCR beta V segments appeared in productive rearrangements about 87% or about 30% of the time, broadly matching IMGT annotations. HLA typing was unavailable for some donors at each locus, so association tests used only the typed subset. The classifier was reported to diagnose cytomegalovirus status with high specificity and sensitivity in both the original cohort and the validation cohort. Over 15 rarely observed V segments, including chromosome 9 orphons, were excluded from the earlier analysis of some 590 of the donors because counts were too low. Linkage disequilibrium might explain the correlated functional status among segregating V segments, but an unknown experimental factor could not be excluded. In a later analysis, HLA-associated TCR beta chains showed more clonal expansion and lower generation probabilities than non-associated chains that were equally common. A group of highly shared sequence variants was considered likely to be a technical artifact of the sequencing pipeline. In a later analysis, most CMV-associated TCR beta chains were found to appear HLA-restricted, with HLA associations seemingly driven largely by CMV exposure. According to a later genetic analysis, donors in an Asian-associated ancestry cluster had fewer N-insertions in productive TCRs than the approximately 690-donor mean. In the study, approximately 150 TCR beta chains were listed as associated with cytomegalovirus.

In regard to this clone: It has no known antigen specificity. Per-base qualities were not stored, and no clone one base away is much larger.

Rearrangement joined TRBV7-9 to TRBJ1-6; D gene: possibly TRBD1, on 5 matching bases. Sample: PBMCs. The receptor's source is a girl under 10 years old in good health and CMV-seronegative. Here is the DNA: TGTGCCAGCAGCCTACAGGCTTCACCCCTCCACTTT. Translated, it reads CASSLQASPLHF.